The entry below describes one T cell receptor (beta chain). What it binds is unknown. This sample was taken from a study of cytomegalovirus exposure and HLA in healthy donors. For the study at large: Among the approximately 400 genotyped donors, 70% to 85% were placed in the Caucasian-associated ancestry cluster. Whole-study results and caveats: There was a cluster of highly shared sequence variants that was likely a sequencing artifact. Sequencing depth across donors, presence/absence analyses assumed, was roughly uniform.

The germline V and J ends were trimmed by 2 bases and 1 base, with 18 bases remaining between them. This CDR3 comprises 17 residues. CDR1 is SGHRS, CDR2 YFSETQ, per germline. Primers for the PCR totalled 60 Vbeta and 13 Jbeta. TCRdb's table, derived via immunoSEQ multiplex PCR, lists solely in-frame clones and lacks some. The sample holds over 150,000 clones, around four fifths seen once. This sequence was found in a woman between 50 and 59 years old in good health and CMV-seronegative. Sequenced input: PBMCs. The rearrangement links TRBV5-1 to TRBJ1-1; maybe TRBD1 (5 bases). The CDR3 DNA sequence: TGCGCCAGCAGCTTATTCGTCGCGGGGACTCCGAACACTGAAGCTTTCTTT. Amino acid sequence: CASSLFVAGTPNTEAFF.